This TCR beta chain was recorded in a study of neoadjuvant anti-PD-1 for oral cavity cancer. Here immunoSEQ multiplex PCR was the method, and the copy in TCRdb shows in-frame clones only, minus some. The sample lists 75,000 or so clones; less than 85% were seen once. These newly diagnosed stage II-IVA oral cavity squamous cell carcinoma patients had no prior systemic or radiation treatment. These oral cavity squamous cell carcinomas were HPV-negative and locally advanced. The specimen comprised PBMCs, sampled before nivolumab (anti-PD-1) treatment. The clonotype comes from a person aged 40-85 years with oral cavity squamous cell carcinoma.

The CDR3 nucleotides read TGTGCCAGCAGTCCTTGGGCAGCAGCTGGGGGCTACACCTTC. Its translation: CASSPWAAAGGYTF. This sequence joins TRBV27 and TRBJ1-2; the D is unclear. The V end was cut by 5 bases, the J end by 8 bases, with 18 bases between. Germline V gives CDR1 MNHEY, CDR2 SMNVEV (reference sequence). The CDR3 covers 14 residues.